This TCR beta chain was sequenced during a study of T cells in Graves' hyperthyroidism and ophthalmopathy. Study-wide results and limits: The blood repertoire included most of the expanded thyroid clonotypes above 0.001. Progression to ophthalmopathy was predicted a median of 6.5 months early.

CDR1 DFQATT and CDR2 SNEGSKA come from the germline V gene (reference sequence). The length of the CDR3 is 15 residues. V was pared by 0 bases and J by 0 bases, with 12 bases between. The investigators amplified TCR beta CDR3 regions from RNA transcripts. The HTBI set primed first-round TCR CDR3 RT-PCR. MiXCR was run by TCRdb on the multiplex PCR reads, yielding one entry per CDR3 protein. The data contain approximately 570,000 distinct CDR3 sequences, just under 20% of them singletons. Active moderate-to-severe ophthalmopathy, Clinical Activity Score at least 3, NOSPECS at least 4, under 3 months' duration. PBMCs were collected from a roughly 10 ml volume of fresh peripheral blood. This clonotype was counted between two and nine times. Antigen unknown.

The clonotype was recovered from a man aged 35 to 55 with Graves' ophthalmopathy. The sample taken for sequencing was blood. The chain employs TRBV20-1 and TRBJ2-7, with no clear D. CDR3 protein: CSAREARTPSYEQYF. For the CDR3, the DNA is TGCAGTGCTAGAGAGGCTAGGACCCCCTCCTACGAGCAGTACTTC.